Below are 5 T cell receptor beta chains sequenced from a single sample in a study of T-cell reconstitution after alpha-beta-depleted transplantation in children. TCRbeta library construction was performed incorporating unique molecular identifiers. TCRdb re-called the PCR reads through MiXCR, storing one row per CDR3 protein. The profile covers a few hundred thousand distinct CDR3 sequences, with 10% appearing a single time and 2.4% taken by the ten largest. Here the sequenced sample was PBMCs from the stem cell graft donor, taken from the stem cell graft. The receptors derive from a human donor who donated a stem cell graft to a child with acute lymphoblastic leukemia.

This clonotype was seen only a few times. This rearrangement joins TRBV2 to TRBJ2-1, with 8 nucleotides matching TRBD2. Germline V gene lookup returns CDR1 SNHLY and CDR2 FYNNEI. This CDR3 region has 15 residues. V lost 7 bases to trimming and J lost 4 bases; unmatched junction nucleotides: 9. The CDR3 nucleotides read TGTGCCAGCAATTCGGTGTCGGGAGGGTACAATGAGCAGTTCTTC. Translated: CASNSVSGGYNEQFF. Full variable domain (rest looked up from reference TRBV2 and TRBJ2-1): EPEVTQTPSHQVTQMGQEVILRCVPISNHLYFYWYRQILGQKVEFLVSFYNNEISEKSEIFDDQFSVERPDGSNFTLKIRSTKLEDSAMYFCASNSVSGGYNEQFFGPGTRLTVL.

This clonotype was observed a few times. The chain has TRBV5-1 and TRBJ2-7; unclear D gene. CDR1 and CDR2 from the germline V gene are SGHRS and YFSETQ. CDR3 length equals 12 residues. The V end was cut by 7 bases, the J end by 7 bases, with 15 bases between. CDR3 in DNA: TGCGCCAGCCGGGTGCGCCCTGGGGAGCAGTACTTC. Amino acid sequence: CASRVRPGEQYF.

This sequence joins TRBV24-1 and TRBJ2-5; 10 positions match TRBD2. This CDR3 has 17 amino acids. Germline CDR1 and CDR2: KGHDR and SFDVKD. V lost 0 bases, J lost 1 base, and 4 bases stayed unmatched. CDR3 residues: CATSDLGSGRLQETQYF. CDR3 bases: TGTGCCACCAGTGATTTGGGTAGCGGGAGGCTCCAAGAGACCCAGTACTTC.

The chain couples TRBV7-9 to TRBJ1-4; D gene ambiguous. Germline V CDR1 and CDR2: SEHNR, FQNEAQ (reference sequence). The CDR3 runs 11 residues. The germline V and J ends were trimmed by 10 bases and 7 bases, with 10 bases remaining between them. CDR3 region: CATGDSEKLFF. CDR3 sequence (DNA): TGTGCCACCGGGGATTCTGAAAAACTGTTTTTT.

This clonotype was counted a few times. The chain combines TRBV29-1 with TRBJ2-1; TRBD2 matches 8 bases. The CDR3 runs 14 residues. Germline trimming cut 4 bases from V and 5 bases from J; bases unmatched to any gene: 7. Looked up from germline, CDR1 is SQVTM and CDR2 is ANQGSEA. CDR3 residues: CSVAGRASNNEQFF. CDR3 nucleotide sequence: TGCAGCGTTGCCGGGAGGGCCAGTAACAATGAGCAGTTCTTC.